The TCR beta chain under discussion was sequenced for a study of OX40 agonist ivuxolimab in advanced cancers. Looking at the study overall: The costimulatory receptor OX40 (CD134) was targeted by ivuxolimab, a fully human IgG2 agonistic monoclonal antibody. Partial responses occurred in three dose-escalation patients, of whom one had hepatocellular carcinoma and two had cutaneous melanoma. In the dose-escalation cohort, roughly 80% of patients were male, and the mean age was approximately 60 years, with a range of roughly 23 to 85. The monotherapy dose-escalation portion (N of about 57 patients) of the phase I ivuxolimab trial is reported in the paper. The point of sequencing TCRbeta in the periphery was to test whether ivuxolimab changed TCR sequence diversity and drove clonal T-cell expansion. Among the approximately 54 dose-escalation patients, about 20 had hepatocellular carcinoma, about 15 melanoma, 9 renal cell carcinoma and 9 head and neck cancer. Intravenous ivuxolimab was administered to patients every 2 weeks at six dose levels: 0.01, 0.1, 0.3, 1.5, 3 and 10 mg/kg. Prior anti-PD-1, anti-PD-L1 or anti-CTLA-4 therapy was permitted, and 30% to 50% of dose-escalation patients had received checkpoint inhibitors.

Patients with a history of autoimmune disease or receiving systemic immunosuppression were excluded from the trial. Peripheral blood for TCR sequencing was collected from all dose cohorts at baseline, on cycle 4 day 1, and on cycle 7 day 1. The samples were drawn from a first-in-human, open-label, multicenter phase I dose-escalation trial of ivuxolimab. Adults with locally advanced or metastatic head and neck squamous cell, hepatocellular, melanoma or renal cell carcinoma were enrolled in the trial. CD4+ and CD8+ T cells were sorted separately from peripheral blood before TCR sequencing. Trimming removed 8 bases from V and 2 bases from J; the gene matches leave 5 bases unexplained. The germline V gene supplies CDR1 MNHEY and CDR2 SVGAGI. The CDR3 measures 14 amino acids from cysteine to phenylalanine. The kept DNA is CDR3 alone, 42 bases in frame from the first base. To sequence the TCRbeta CDR3 region, genomic DNA was isolated from the sorted cells. TCRbeta CDR3 regions were sequenced using the immunoSEQ Assay. Sourced from immuneACCESS, this table was stored by TCRdb with only in-frame sequences that have V and J called. A share of the clones is absent; for the studies checked, an unresolved V gene accounts for under half, and the remainder has no known explanation. The sample yields 12,000 or so clones; about 81% were counted once. Of the sample, around 15% falls within the top ten clones.

Concerning this clone itself: This clone's antigen is unknown. No base quality information exists; no much larger clone differs at one position.

Study-wide findings and limitations: In partial responders in the 0.1-3.0 mg/kg groups, normalized peripheral clonal expansion was found to be among the lowest, especially among CD8+ T cells. At doses from 0.1 to 3.0 mg/kg, clonal expansion was seen in both CD4+ and CD8+ blood T cells between baseline and week 6. After ivuxolimab, more expanded clones were found on average in CD8+ T cells than in CD4+ T cells. Low levels of normalized T-cell clonal expansion were also shown by some nonresponding patients. Which antigens the clonally expanded peripheral T cells were specific for was not determined.

The source was CD4+ or CD8+ T cells sorted from blood, collected in a trial of the OX40 agonist ivuxolimab. The chain is assembled from TRBV6-5 and TRBJ1-5; TRBD1 matches 8 bases in the middle. This receptor was taken from an adult with an advanced solid tumor such as melanoma, head and neck, liver or kidney cancer. The sequence in DNA is TGTGCCAGCCGAAGGACAGGGCGCAATCAGCCCCAGCATTTT. It is translated as CASRRTGRNQPQHF.